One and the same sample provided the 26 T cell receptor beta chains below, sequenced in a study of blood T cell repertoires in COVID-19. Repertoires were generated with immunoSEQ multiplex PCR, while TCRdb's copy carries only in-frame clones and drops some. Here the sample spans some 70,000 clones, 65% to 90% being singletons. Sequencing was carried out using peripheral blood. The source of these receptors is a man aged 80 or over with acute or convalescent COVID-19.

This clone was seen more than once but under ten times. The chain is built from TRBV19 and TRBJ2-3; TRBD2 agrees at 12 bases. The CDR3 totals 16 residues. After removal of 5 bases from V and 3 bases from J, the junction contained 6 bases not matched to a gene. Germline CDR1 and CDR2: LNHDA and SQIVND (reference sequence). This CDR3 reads CASSPRLAGETDTQYF. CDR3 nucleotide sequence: TGTGCCAGTAGTCCGCGACTAGCGGGGGAGACAGATACGCAGTATTTT.

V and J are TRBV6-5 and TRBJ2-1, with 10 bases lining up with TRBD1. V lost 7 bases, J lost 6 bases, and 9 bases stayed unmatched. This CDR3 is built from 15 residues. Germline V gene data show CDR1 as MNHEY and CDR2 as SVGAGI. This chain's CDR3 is CASKIDRGPPNEQFF. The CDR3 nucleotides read TGTGCCAGCAAAATAGACAGGGGGCCTCCCAATGAGCAGTTCTTC.

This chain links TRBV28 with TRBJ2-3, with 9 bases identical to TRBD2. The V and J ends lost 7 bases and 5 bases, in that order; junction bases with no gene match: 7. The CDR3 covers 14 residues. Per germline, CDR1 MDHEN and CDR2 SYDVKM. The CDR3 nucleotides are TGTGCCAGCATAATAGCGGGAGTGGGAGATACGCAGTATTTT. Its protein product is CASIIAGVGDTQYF.

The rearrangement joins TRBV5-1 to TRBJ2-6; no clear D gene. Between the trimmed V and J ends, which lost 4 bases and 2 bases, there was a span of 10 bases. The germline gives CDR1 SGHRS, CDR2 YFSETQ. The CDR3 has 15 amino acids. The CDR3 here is CASSISVAGANVLTF. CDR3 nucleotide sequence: TGCGCCAGCAGCATCAGCGTCGCTGGGGCCAACGTCCTGACTTTC.

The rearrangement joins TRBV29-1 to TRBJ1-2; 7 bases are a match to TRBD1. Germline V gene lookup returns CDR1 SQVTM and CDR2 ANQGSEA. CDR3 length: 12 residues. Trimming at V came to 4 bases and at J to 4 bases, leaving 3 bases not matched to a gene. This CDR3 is CSVAGTVYGYTF. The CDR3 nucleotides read TGCAGCGTTGCTGGGACAGTCTATGGCTACACCTTC. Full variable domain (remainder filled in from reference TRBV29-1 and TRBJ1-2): SAVISQKPSRDICQRGTSLTIQCQVDSQVTMMFWYRQQPGQSLTLIATANQGSEATYESGFVIDKFPISRPNLTFSTLTVSNMSPEDSSIYLCSVAGTVYGYTFGSGTRLTVV.

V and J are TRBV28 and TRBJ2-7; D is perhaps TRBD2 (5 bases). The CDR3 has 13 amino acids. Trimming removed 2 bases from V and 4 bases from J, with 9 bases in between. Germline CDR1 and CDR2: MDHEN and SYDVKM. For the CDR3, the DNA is TGTGCCAGCAGTTTACCTAGCCGATACGAGCAGTACTTC. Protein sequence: CASSLPSRYEQYF.

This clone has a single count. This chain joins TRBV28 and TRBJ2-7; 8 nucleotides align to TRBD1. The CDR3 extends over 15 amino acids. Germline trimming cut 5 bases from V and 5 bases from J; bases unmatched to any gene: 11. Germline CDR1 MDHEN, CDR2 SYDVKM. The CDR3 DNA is TGTGCCAGCAGTCACGACAGGGGCGAGGGCAACGAGCAGTACTTC. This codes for CASSHDRGEGNEQYF.

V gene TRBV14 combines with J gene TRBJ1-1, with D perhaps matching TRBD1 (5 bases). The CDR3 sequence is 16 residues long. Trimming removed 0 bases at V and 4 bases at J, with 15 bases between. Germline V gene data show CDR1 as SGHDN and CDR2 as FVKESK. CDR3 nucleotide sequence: TGTGCCAGCAGCCAAGATCAGGGAGGGGCGGGCACTGAAGCTTTCTTT. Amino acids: CASSQDQGGAGTEAFF.

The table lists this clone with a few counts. The DNA of the CDR3 is TGTGCCAGCAGTTTACCAGACACAGGGGGTCATCAGCCCCAGCATTTT. It translates to CASSLPDTGGHQPQHF. The chain is built from TRBV28 and TRBJ1-5; 8 positions agree with TRBD1. The germline V gene has CDR1 MDHEN and CDR2 SYDVKM. The CDR3 spans 16 residues. Trimming at V came to 2 bases and at J to 5 bases, leaving 8 bases not matched to a gene.

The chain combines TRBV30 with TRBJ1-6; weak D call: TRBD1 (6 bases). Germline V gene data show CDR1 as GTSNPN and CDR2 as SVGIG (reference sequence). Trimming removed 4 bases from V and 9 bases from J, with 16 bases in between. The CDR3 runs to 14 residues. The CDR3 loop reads CAWTHRQDSSPLHF. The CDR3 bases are TGTGCCTGGACCCACCGACAGGATAGTTCACCCCTCCACTTT.

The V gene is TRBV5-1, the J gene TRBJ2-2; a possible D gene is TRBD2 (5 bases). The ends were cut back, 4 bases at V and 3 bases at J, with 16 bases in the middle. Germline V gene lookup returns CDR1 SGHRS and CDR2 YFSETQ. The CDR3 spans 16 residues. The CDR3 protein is CASSGIRGWDTGELFF. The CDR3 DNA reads TGCGCCAGCAGCGGAATTCGCGGGTGGGACACCGGGGAGCTGTTTTTT.

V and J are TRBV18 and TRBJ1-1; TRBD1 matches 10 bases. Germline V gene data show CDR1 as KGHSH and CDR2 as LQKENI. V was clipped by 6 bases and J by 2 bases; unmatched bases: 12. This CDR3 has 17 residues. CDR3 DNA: TGTGCCAGCTCGCCATCCGGGACAGGGGCCCTTAACACTGAAGCTTTCTTT. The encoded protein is CASSPSGTGALNTEAFF.

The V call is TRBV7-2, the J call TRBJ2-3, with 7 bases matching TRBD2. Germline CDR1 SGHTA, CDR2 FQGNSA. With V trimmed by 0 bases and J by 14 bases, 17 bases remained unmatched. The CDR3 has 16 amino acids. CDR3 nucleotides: TGTGCCAGCAGCTTAGCGGGAGGGCAGACTAGAGGGTATTTGTATTTT. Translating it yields CASSLAGGQTRGYLYF.

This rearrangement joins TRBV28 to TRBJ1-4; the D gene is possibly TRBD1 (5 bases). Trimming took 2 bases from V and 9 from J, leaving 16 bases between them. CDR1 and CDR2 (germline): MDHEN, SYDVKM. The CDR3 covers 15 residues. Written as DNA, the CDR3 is TGTGCCAGCAGTTTAGGTCGGTCCCTGGGGCAAAAACTGTTTTTT. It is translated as CASSLGRSLGQKLFF.

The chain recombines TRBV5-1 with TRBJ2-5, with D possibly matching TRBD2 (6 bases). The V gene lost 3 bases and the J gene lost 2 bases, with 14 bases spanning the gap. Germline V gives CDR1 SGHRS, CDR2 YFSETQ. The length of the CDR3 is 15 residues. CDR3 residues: CASSWAGTPQETQYF. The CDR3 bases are TGCGCCAGCAGCTGGGCCGGGACTCCACAAGAGACCCAGTACTTC. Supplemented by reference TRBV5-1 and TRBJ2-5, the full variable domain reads KAGVTQTPRYLIKTRGQQVTLSCSPISGHRSVSWYQQTPGQGLQFLFEYFSETQRNKGNFPGRFSGRQFSNSRSEMNVSTLELGDSALYLCASSWAGTPQETQYFGPGTRLLVL.

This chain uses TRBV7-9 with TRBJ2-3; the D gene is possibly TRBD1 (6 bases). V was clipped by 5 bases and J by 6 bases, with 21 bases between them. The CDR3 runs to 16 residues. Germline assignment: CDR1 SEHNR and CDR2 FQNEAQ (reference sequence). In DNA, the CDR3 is TGTGCCAGCAGCCCCAGGAGGACAGCATTTATCGATACGCAGTATTTT. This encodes CASSPRRTAFIDTQYF.

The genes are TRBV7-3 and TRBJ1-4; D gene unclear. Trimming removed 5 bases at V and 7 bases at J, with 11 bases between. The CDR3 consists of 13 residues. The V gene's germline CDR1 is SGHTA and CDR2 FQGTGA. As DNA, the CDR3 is TGTGCCAGCAGCGCGGCGGGCGGTGAAAAACTGTTTTTT. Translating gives CASSAAGGEKLFF.

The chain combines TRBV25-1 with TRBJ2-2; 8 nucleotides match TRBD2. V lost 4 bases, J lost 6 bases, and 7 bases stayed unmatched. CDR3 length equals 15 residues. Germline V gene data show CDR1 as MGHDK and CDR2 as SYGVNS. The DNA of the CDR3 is TGTGCCAGCAGTGTACACGGGGGGGCGTCCGGGGAGCTGTTTTTT. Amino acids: CASSVHGGASGELFF.

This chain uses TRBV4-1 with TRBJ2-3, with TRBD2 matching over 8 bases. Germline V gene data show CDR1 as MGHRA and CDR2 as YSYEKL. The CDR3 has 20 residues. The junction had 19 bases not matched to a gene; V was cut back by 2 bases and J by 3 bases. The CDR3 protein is CASSQPLGASGRLMTDTQYF. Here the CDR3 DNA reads TGCGCCAGCAGCCAACCTCTCGGGGCTAGCGGGCGGCTAATGACAGATACGCAGTATTTT.

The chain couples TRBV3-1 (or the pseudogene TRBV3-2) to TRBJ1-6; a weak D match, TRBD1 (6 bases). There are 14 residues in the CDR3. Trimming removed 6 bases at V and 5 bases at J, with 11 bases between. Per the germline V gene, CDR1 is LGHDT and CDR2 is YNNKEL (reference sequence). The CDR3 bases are TGTGCCAGCAGTTCCGGACAGAATAATTCACCCCTCCACTTT. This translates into CASSSGQNNSPLHF.

The CDR3: CASSSTGNQPQHF. In nucleotides, the CDR3 is TGTGCCAGCAGTTCCACAGGGAATCAGCCCCAGCATTTT. This rearrangement joins TRBV7-9 to TRBJ1-5, with a tentative D call TRBD1 (6 bases). The CDR3 extends over 13 amino acids. Per germline, CDR1 SEHNR and CDR2 FQNEAQ (reference sequence). Trimming took 6 bases from V and 4 from J, leaving 10 bases between them.

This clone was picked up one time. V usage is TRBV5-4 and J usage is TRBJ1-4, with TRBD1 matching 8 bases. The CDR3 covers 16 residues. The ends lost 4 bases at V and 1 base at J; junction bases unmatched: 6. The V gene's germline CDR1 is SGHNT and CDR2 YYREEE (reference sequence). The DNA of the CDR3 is TGTGCCAGCAGCGGACCCGGACAGGGAACTAATGAAAAACTGTTTTTT. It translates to CASSGPGQGTNEKLFF.

The chain's CDR3 is CASSDQGESSYNEQFF. The CDR3 bases are TGTGCCAGCAGTGATCAGGGGGAAAGCTCCTACAATGAGCAGTTCTTC. This chain connects TRBV6-4 to TRBJ2-1, with TRBD1 matching over 7 bases. This CDR3 comprises 16 residues. CDR1 is MRHNA and CDR2 is SNTAGT in the germline V gene. V shed 3 bases and J 0 bases; nucleotides not matched to a gene: 5.

The CDR3 DNA sequence: TGCGCCAGCAGCCAAGGACAGGGCAGTAACTATGGCTACACCTTC. Its protein is CASSQGQGSNYGYTF. The rearrangement links TRBV4-3 to TRBJ1-2; 7 bases agree with TRBD1. Germline V gives CDR1 LGHNA, CDR2 YSLEER. The CDR3 extends over 15 amino acids. The V gene end was trimmed by 1 base and the J gene end by 1 base; junction bases not matched to a gene: 3.

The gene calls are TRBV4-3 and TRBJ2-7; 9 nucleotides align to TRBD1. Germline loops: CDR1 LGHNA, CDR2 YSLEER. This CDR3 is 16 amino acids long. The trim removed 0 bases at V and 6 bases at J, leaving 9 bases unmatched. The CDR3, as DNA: TGCGCCAGCAGCCAAGATTATTCGGACAGGGGAGGCGAGCAGTACTTC. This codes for CASSQDYSDRGGEQYF.

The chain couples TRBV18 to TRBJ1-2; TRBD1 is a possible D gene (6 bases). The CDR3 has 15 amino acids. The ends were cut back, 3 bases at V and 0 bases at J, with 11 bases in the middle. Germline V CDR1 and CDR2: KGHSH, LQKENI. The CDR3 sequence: CASSPTTGPNYGYTF. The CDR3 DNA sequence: TGTGCCAGCTCACCGACTACAGGGCCTAACTATGGCTACACCTTC.